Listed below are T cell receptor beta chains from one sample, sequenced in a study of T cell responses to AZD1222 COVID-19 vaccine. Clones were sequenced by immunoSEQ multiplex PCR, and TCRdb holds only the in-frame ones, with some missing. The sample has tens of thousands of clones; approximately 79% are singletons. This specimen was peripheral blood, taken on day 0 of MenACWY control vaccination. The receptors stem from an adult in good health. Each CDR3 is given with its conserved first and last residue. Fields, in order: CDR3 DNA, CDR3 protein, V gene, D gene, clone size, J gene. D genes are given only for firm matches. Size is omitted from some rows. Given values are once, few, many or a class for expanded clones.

TGTGCCAGCAGCCCGTCCTTCCGGGTAAGGTCTGAAGCTTTCTTT	CASSPSFRVRSEAFF	TRBV5-6	-	-	TRBJ1-1
TGTGCCAGCAGCCGGGCGGGCATGAACACTGAAGCTTTCTTT	CASSRAGMNTEAFF	TRBV14	-	-	TRBJ1-1
TGTGCCATCAGTGAAGCCTCGGGAGGGGAAAAACTGTTTTTT	CAISEASGGEKLFF	TRBV10-3	-	-	TRBJ1-4
TGTGCCAGCAGGGTTGGGGGGAACACCGGGGAGCTGTTTTTT	CASRVGGNTGELFF	TRBV2	-	few	TRBJ2-2
TGTGCCAGTAGTATCCTACAGGGGGCCAGGGAAAAACTGTTTTTT	CASSILQGAREKLFF	TRBV19	TRBD1	-	TRBJ1-4
TGCGCCAGCAGCTTGGGGCTAGCGAGGGAGACCCAGTACTTC	CASSLGLARETQYF	TRBV5-1	-	-	TRBJ2-5
TGTGCCAGCAGTGAGGAAAATGGAAACACCATATATTTT	CASSEENGNTIYF	TRBV2	-	-	TRBJ1-3
TGTGCCATCAGTGGCGGTGCCGAGAGGCCCCAGCATTTT	CAISGGAERPQHF	TRBV10-3	-	-	TRBJ1-5
TGTGCCAGCAGTTTCCCAGACCGACAGACGAACACTGAAGCTTTCTTT	CASSFPDRQTNTEAFF	TRBV6-2/TRBV6-3	-	-	TRBJ1-1
TGTGCCAGCAGCTTGGCCGGTGGGGGAATCGGCCCCGAGCAGTACTTC	CASSLAGGGIGPEQYF	TRBV5-4	-	-	TRBJ2-7
TGCAGTGCTAGTTCCGGGGGCTCCTACAATGAGCAGTTCTTC	CSASSGGSYNEQFF	TRBV20-1	-	-	TRBJ2-1
TGTGCCAGCAGCTTTTTAGGGACTTCTCTTGTGGGTGAGCAGTTCTTC	CASSFLGTSLVGEQFF	TRBV7-9	-	-	TRBJ2-1
TGTGCCAGCAGCCACGCTAACCCCTCACCCCTCCACTTT	CASSHANPSPLHF	TRBV14	-	-	TRBJ1-6
TGTGCCAGCAGCCAGTTGGACAGGACCGGGGAGCTGTTTTTT	CASSQLDRTGELFF	TRBV6-5	TRBD1	-	TRBJ2-2
TGTGCCAGCAGGACCACAGGGAAACGGGCTGGCTACACCTTC	CASRTTGKRAGYTF	TRBV6-5	-	-	TRBJ1-2
TGTGCCAGCAGCGTCCGTCCACGGTTGGAAGAGACCCAGTACTTC	CASSVRPRLEETQYF	TRBV5-6	-	-	TRBJ2-5
TGCGCCAGCAGTGAAATGGCGACGGCCGGGGAGCTGTTTTTT	CASSEMATAGELFF	TRBV10-1	-	-	TRBJ2-2
TGTGCCAGTACCCGTGGGAGGGGGCCTGGAAACACCATATATTTT	CASTRGRGPGNTIYF	TRBV19	TRBD1	-	TRBJ1-3
TGTGCCAGTAGTATTCAGGGGTTCCGCAATCAGCCCCAGCATTTT	CASSIQGFRNQPQHF	TRBV19	-	-	TRBJ1-5
TGTGCCAGCAGCCCGGGGGGCAGGGGTGGAGAAAAACTGTTTTTT	CASSPGGRGGEKLFF	TRBV7-9	-	-	TRBJ1-4
TGCGCCAGCAGCTTGGACAGGGGAGGGGACTTTTCCACCGGGGAGCTGTTTTTT	CASSLDRGGDFSTGELFF	TRBV5-1	-	once	TRBJ2-2
TGTGCCAGCACCTATCGGCGCGAGCAGTACTTC	CASTYRREQYF	TRBV7-2	-	-	TRBJ2-7
TGTGCCAGTAGGGCTACTAGGGCAGGGCCTAGGGGGAATGAGCAGTTCTTC	CASRATRAGPRGNEQFF	TRBV19	-	-	TRBJ2-1
TGTGCCAGCAGCTCGCTCCCGGGGGCCTACAATGAGCAGTTCTTC	CASSSLPGAYNEQFF	TRBV28	-	-	TRBJ2-1